This T cell receptor (beta chain) was captured by sequencing in a study of T cells after yellow fever vaccination. TCRdb independently ran MiXCR on the 5' RACE reads; one entry per CDR3 protein. Among some 400,000 distinct CDR3 sequences listed, about 17% were seen once. This CDR3 region has 17 residues. V was clipped by 5 bases and J by 0 bases; unmatched bases: 10. Germline V gene sequence: CDR1 SEHNR, CDR2 FQNEAQ (reference sequence). The source is a man younger than 30 who received the YFV17D yellow fever vaccine. The material was PBMCs, obtained before the yellow fever booster vaccination. The gene calls are TRBV7-9 and TRBJ2-3, with 8 bases aligning to TRBD2. The chain's CDR3 is CASSPLTGGPSTDTQYF. The CDR3 DNA sequence: TGTGCCAGCAGCCCTTTGACGGGGGGGCCGAGCACAGATACGCAGTATTTT.